This TCR beta chain was found in a study of T cell changes during pregnancy in multiple sclerosis (dated by TCRdb to about 2019). For the wider study: Changes in the T cell repertoire over the course of pregnancy were examined in this study in women with multiple sclerosis.

The CDR3 sequence holds 14 residues, the cysteine and phenylalanine included. The read is trimmed to its CDR3 DNA, 42 bases read in frame from base 1. CDR1 is given as SGHRS and CDR2 as YFSETQ, both from the germline V gene. From V the trimming removes 0 bases and from J it removes 7 bases, while the gene matches leave 4 bases of the junction unaccounted for. Library method: the immunoSEQ multiplex PCR assay. This immuneACCESS table, as held by TCRdb, lists in-frame sequences with V and J called but not all clones. Of the missing ones, under half trace to an unresolved V gene in checked studies; the others have no known cause. The sample yields about 56,000 clones; over 90% were counted once. Around 0.5% of the sample is taken by the ten largest. As to this clone: Its antigen specificity is not known. Base qualities are not recorded, but no much larger clone differs from it by a single base.

This chain joins TRBV5-1 to TRBJ1-2, with TRBD1 identical over 9 junction bases. The clonotype comes from a female donor with multiple sclerosis, enrolled in a pregnancy study. The specimen was CD4+ T cells from peripheral blood mononuclear cells, collected in the third trimester of pregnancy. In nucleotides, the sequence is TGCGCCAGCAGCTTGGAGGGACAGGGTCGTGGCTACACCTTC. It translates to CASSLEGQGRGYTF.